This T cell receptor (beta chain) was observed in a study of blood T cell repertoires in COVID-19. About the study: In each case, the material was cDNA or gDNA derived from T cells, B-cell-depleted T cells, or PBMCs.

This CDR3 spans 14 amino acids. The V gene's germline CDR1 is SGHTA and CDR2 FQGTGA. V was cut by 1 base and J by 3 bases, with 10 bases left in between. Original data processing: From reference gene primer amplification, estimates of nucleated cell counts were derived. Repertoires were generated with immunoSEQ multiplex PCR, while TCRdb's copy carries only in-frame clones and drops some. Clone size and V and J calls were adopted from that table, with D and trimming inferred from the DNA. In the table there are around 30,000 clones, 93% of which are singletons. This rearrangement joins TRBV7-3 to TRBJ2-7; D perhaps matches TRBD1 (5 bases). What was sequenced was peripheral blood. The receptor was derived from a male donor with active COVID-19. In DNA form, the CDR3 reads TGTGCCAGCAGCTTAAGTTCAGGGAACTACGAGCAGTACTTC. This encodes CASSLSSGNYEQYF.